Below, 32 T cell receptor beta chains from the same sample are listed, as sequenced in a study of blood T cell repertoires in COVID-19. The data were produced by immunoSEQ multiplex PCR, yet TCRdb's version contains in-frame clones alone and is incomplete. The sample has about 80,000 clones; roughly 85% are singletons. Sequencing was carried out using peripheral blood. The receptors shown here come from a woman aged 70-85 years with acute or convalescent COVID-19.

The chain is built from TRBV5-1 and TRBJ1-3, with a tentative D call TRBD1 (5 bases). CDR3 length equals 16 residues. Trimming removed 5 bases at V and 4 bases at J, with 19 bases between. The germline CDR1 and CDR2 sequences are SGHRS and YFSETQ. For the CDR3, the DNA is TGCGCCAGCAGGTTCGGTAGCGGGACGAGAGGAAACACCATATATTTT. Its protein is CASRFGSGTRGNTIYF.

The chain joins TRBV30 to TRBJ1-1; 7 bases fit TRBD1. The V gene end was trimmed by 3 bases and the J gene end by 1 base; junction bases not matched to a gene: 8. CDR1 and CDR2 (germline): GTSNPN, SVGIG (reference sequence). The CDR3 has 15 residues. The CDR3 DNA sequence: TGTGCCTGGAGGATCACAGGGGCCACGAACACTGAAGCTTTCTTT. The encoded protein is CAWRITGATNTEAFF.

The chain recombines TRBV24-1 with TRBJ1-1; no firm D call. V lost 8 bases, J lost 3 bases, and 15 bases lay in between. In germline, CDR1 is KGHDR, CDR2 SFDVKD. CDR3 length equals 14 residues. CDR3 bases: TGTGCCACCACTCAATCTGAGTCGGACACTGAAGCTTTCTTT. It yields the protein CATTQSESDTEAFF.

This clone was found once. The V call is TRBV7-8, the J call TRBJ2-7; the D gene is possibly TRBD2 (6 bases). This CDR3 contains 13 residues. Deletions cut 3 bases from V and 5 bases from J, with 11 bases between. CDR1 SGHVS and CDR2 FQNEAQ come from the germline V gene. CDR3: CASSLGGWNEQYF. The CDR3 bases are TGTGCCAGCAGCTTGGGGGGATGGAACGAGCAGTACTTC.

The chain couples TRBV5-4 to TRBJ2-1; D ambiguous. The V end was cut by 1 base, the J end by 3 bases, with 5 bases between. Germline-derived CDR1 and CDR2 are SGHNT and YYREEE (reference sequence). The CDR3 extends over 13 amino acids. CDR3 nucleotides: TGTGCCAGCAGCTTGCGGGTCTACAATGAGCAGTTCTTC. Translation gives CASSLRVYNEQFF.

The chain couples TRBV29-1 to TRBJ2-1; TRBD2 aligns across 7 bases. The CDR3 is 13 residues long. Germline V gene lookup returns CDR1 SQVTM and CDR2 ANQGSEA. V trimming: 6 bases; J trimming: 4 bases; junction bases outside the gene matches: 6. Here the CDR3 DNA reads TGCAGCGTCTCTAGCGGAGATTACAATGAGCAGTTCTTC. Translated: CSVSSGDYNEQFF.

The J gene is TRBJ1-4, the V gene TRBV5-1; 8 bases line up with TRBD1. V gave up 0 bases and J gave up 4 bases; unmatched junction bases: 5. Germline loops: CDR1 SGHRS, CDR2 YFSETQ. CDR3 size: 16 residues. This CDR3 is CASSLETGVNNEKLFF. The CDR3 coding sequence is TGCGCCAGCAGCTTGGAGACAGGGGTGAATAATGAAAAACTGTTTTTT.

The DNA of the CDR3 is TGTGCCAGTAAAAAGGTAGCGGGATCGGGCTACGAGCAGTACTTC. It codes for CASKKVAGSGYEQYF. The chain uses TRBV19 and TRBJ2-7; 8 positions agree with TRBD2. Germline V gene data show CDR1 as LNHDA and CDR2 as SQIVND (reference sequence). The CDR3 spans 15 residues. J gave up 3 bases and V 7 bases, and 11 bases lay outside the gene matches. The full variable domain, completed using reference TRBV19 and TRBJ2-7, is DGGITQSPKYLFRKEGQNVTLSCEQNLNHDAMYWYRQDPGQGLRLIYYSQIVNDFQKGDIAEGYSVSREKKESFPLTVTSAQKNPTAFYLCASKKVAGSGYEQYFGPGTRLTVT.

This clone was observed a handful of times. V usage is TRBV19 and J usage is TRBJ1-3, with 9 bases fitting TRBD1. CDR3 length: 14 amino acids. Germline V gene lookup returns CDR1 LNHDA and CDR2 SQIVND (reference sequence). The V and J ends lost 10 bases and 4 bases, in that order; junction bases with no gene match: 8. Written as DNA, the CDR3 is TGTGCCACCAATAATGGACAGGGGGGAAACACCATATATTTT. Its translation: CATNNGQGGNTIYF.

The chain joins TRBV18 to TRBJ2-7; no reliable D call. Trimming took off 5 bases at V and 6 bases at J, with 14 bases between the two ends. The germline CDR1 and CDR2 sequences are KGHSH and LQKENI. The CDR3 is 13 amino acids. The CDR3 nucleotides read TGTGCCAGCTCAGAGGATTCCTCGGGCGAGCAGTACTTC. It translates to CASSEDSSGEQYF. The full variable domain, rest sourced from reference TRBV18 and TRBJ2-7, is NAGVMQNPRHLVRRRGQEARLRCSPMKGHSHVYWYRQLPEEGLKFMVYLQKENIIDESGMPKERFSAEFPKEGPSILRIQQVVRGDSAAYFCASSEDSSGEQYFGPGTRLTVT.

DNA of the CDR3: TGTGCCAGCAGCCAAGCCTCCAATCAGCCCCAGCATTTT. This translates into CASSQASNQPQHF. The gene calls are TRBV5-6 and TRBJ1-5; D ambiguous. The CDR3 runs to 13 residues. The V gene's germline CDR1 is SGHDT and CDR2 YYEEEE. V lost 4 bases and J 3 bases, leaving 8 bases between the germline ends.

The J gene is TRBJ2-2, the V gene TRBV2, with D possibly TRBD1 on 5 matching bases. The CDR3 extends over 15 amino acids. Trimming stripped 4 bases from V and 3 bases from J, with 12 bases between. Germline CDR1 and CDR2: SNHLY and FYNNEI. CDR3 in DNA: TGTGCCAGCAGTGGATTGTTAGGGGACACCGGGGAGCTGTTTTTT. As protein: CASSGLLGDTGELFF.

The rearrangement links TRBV4-1 to TRBJ1-2; possibly TRBD1 for D (5 bases). The germline V gene encodes CDR1 MGHRA and CDR2 YSYEKL. Deletions cut 2 bases from V and 3 bases from J, with 13 bases between. The CDR3 contains 15 residues. The CDR3 loop reads CASSQLGWGDYGYTF. Here the CDR3 DNA reads TGCGCCAGCAGCCAACTCGGCTGGGGGGACTATGGCTACACCTTC.

This clone is a singleton in its sample. The chain couples TRBV30 to TRBJ2-7; 8 bases fit TRBD1. Unmatched junction bases numbered 9, after V lost 5 bases and J lost 6 bases. The CDR3 spans 13 residues. Germline values: CDR1 GTSNPN, CDR2 SVGIG (reference sequence). DNA for the CDR3: TGTGCCTGGGGCAGGGGGCCGATCAGCGAGCAGTACTTC. Protein: CAWGRGPISEQYF.

J is TRBJ2-1 and V is TRBV5-4; the match to TRBD2 covers 7 bases. After removal of 0 bases from V and 2 bases from J, the junction contained 8 bases not matched to a gene. CDR1 is SGHNT and CDR2 is YYREEE in the germline V gene (reference sequence). The CDR3 spans 17 residues. CDR3 loop: CASSLAGGPFAYNEQFF. The CDR3 DNA reads TGTGCCAGCAGCTTGGCGGGAGGCCCTTTTGCCTACAATGAGCAGTTCTTC.

On this clone: The junction shows a germline mismatch at one end, possibly a read error. The chain couples TRBV30 to TRBJ1-1, with D possibly matching TRBD1 (5 bases). CDR1 is GTSNPN and CDR2 is SVGIG in the germline V gene (reference sequence). This CDR3 has 13 amino acids. The chain's CDR3 is CAWSRGRNTEAFF. The CDR3, as DNA: TGTGCTTGGAGTAGGGGAAGGAACACTGAAGCTTTCTTT.

CDR3 residues: CASPTTSGRWETQYF. The DNA for the CDR3 is TGTGCCAGCCCTACGACGAGCGGGAGATGGGAGACCCAGTACTTC. The chain employs TRBV6-5 and TRBJ2-5, with 8 bases matching TRBD2. This CDR3 spans 15 amino acids. CDR1 MNHEY and CDR2 SVGAGI come from the germline V gene. The trim removed 8 bases at V and 5 bases at J, leaving 13 bases unmatched.

Only a few counts were recorded for this clone. The chain recombines TRBV13 with TRBJ2-5; 7 nucleotides agree with TRBD2. This CDR3 has 13 residues. The germline gives CDR1 PRHDT, CDR2 FYEKMQ (reference sequence). With 5 bases clipped from V and 4 bases from J, the junction kept 4 bases outside the gene matches. The CDR3 loop is CASSLREAETQYF. In nucleotides, the CDR3 is TGTGCCAGCAGCCTCCGGGAGGCAGAGACCCAGTACTTC.

V usage is TRBV9 and J usage is TRBJ2-2; 7 bases line up with TRBD2. Germline loops: CDR1 SGDLS, CDR2 YYNGEE. The V gene end was trimmed by 0 bases and the J gene end by 1 base; junction bases not matched to a gene: 3. The CDR3 is 16 amino acids. The CDR3 DNA reads as TGTGCCAGCAGCGTAGAGTCTAGCGGGAACACCGGGGAGCTGTTTTTT. Amino acids: CASSVESSGNTGELFF.

This clone was detected a few times. The chain employs TRBV19 and TRBJ1-5, with a tentative D call TRBD1 (6 bases). This CDR3 comprises 16 residues. From germline, CDR1 is LNHDA and CDR2 SQIVND (reference sequence). V lost 5 bases, J lost 4 bases, and 18 bases lay in between. As DNA, the CDR3 is TGTGCCAGTAGTCCCAGAGACAGGAACGCTAATCAGCCCCAGCATTTT. It encodes CASSPRDRNANQPQHF. Full variable domain (rest looked up from reference TRBV19 and TRBJ1-5): DGGITQSPKYLFRKEGQNVTLSCEQNLNHDAMYWYRQDPGQGLRLIYYSQIVNDFQKGDIAEGYSVSREKKESFPLTVTSAQKNPTAFYLCASSPRDRNANQPQHFGDGTRLSIL.

The chain recombines TRBV7-9 with TRBJ2-7; 7 nucleotides line up with TRBD2. Trimming cost V 5 bases and J 6 bases; bases outside gene matches: 13. The CDR3 consists of 15 residues. CDR1 and CDR2 (germline): SEHNR, FQNEAQ (reference sequence). This chain's CDR3 is CASSLGVGGSREQYF. The DNA for the CDR3 is TGTGCCAGCAGCCTCGGAGTTGGCGGGAGTCGCGAGCAGTACTTC.

This chain joins TRBV12-3 or TRBV12-4 and TRBJ1-6, with 9 bases identical to TRBD1. The ends lost 8 bases at V and 9 bases at J; junction bases unmatched: 5. CDR3 size: 13 residues. The DNA for the CDR3 is TGTGCCAGCCTCGGGACAGGGATTTCACCCCTCCACTTT. Translated: CASLGTGISPLHF.

CDR3 in DNA: TGTGCCAGAAGCTTGGGGCCCCAGGGGGCCGAAACTGAAGCTTTCTTT. It specifies CARSLGPQGAETEAFF. The rearrangement uses TRBV5-3 and TRBJ1-1, with TRBD1 matching over 8 bases. TRBV5-3 is an ORF; its function is uncertain. V gave up 0 bases and J gave up 5 bases; unmatched junction bases: 9. This CDR3 region has 16 residues.

The CDR3 region is CASSLRRDSYNEQFF. The CDR3, as DNA: TGTGCCAGCAGCTTACGGCGGGACTCCTACAATGAGCAGTTCTTC. The chain couples TRBV7-2 to TRBJ2-1, with D perhaps matching TRBD2 (6 bases). The V gene lost 2 bases and the J gene lost 0 bases, with 8 bases spanning the gap. The CDR3 spans 15 residues. Germline assignment: CDR1 SGHTA and CDR2 FQGNSA.

This clone was detected a few times. V usage is TRBV5-4 and J usage is TRBJ2-7; the D gene is possibly TRBD2 (6 bases). The CDR3 is 15 amino acids. With 4 bases removed from V and 4 bases from J, the gap between germline ends came to 18 bases. The germline gives CDR1 SGHNT, CDR2 YYREEE (reference sequence). CDR3 in amino acids: CASSLRDWGPYEQYF. CDR3 bases: TGTGCCAGCAGCCTTCGGGACTGGGGACCTTACGAGCAGTACTTC. The full variable domain, with the rest looked up from reference TRBV5-4 and TRBJ2-7, is ETGVTQSPTHLIKTRGQQVTLRCSSQSGHNTVSWYQQALGQGPQFIFQYYREEENGRGNFPPRFSGLQFPNYSSELNVNALELDDSALYLCASSLRDWGPYEQYFGPGTRLTVT.

The chain carries TRBV4-1 and TRBJ2-1; D is possibly TRBD2 (5 bases). Trimming pared 2 bases from V and 7 bases from J, leaving 18 bases between. Germline values: CDR1 MGHRA, CDR2 YSYEKL. CDR3 length: 16 amino acids. The CDR3, as DNA: TGCGCCAGCAGCCAAAACGTGGGAGATCTGTTTAATGAGCAGTTCTTC. This translates into CASSQNVGDLFNEQFF.

The table lists this clone with a few counts. The chain uses TRBV3-1 (or the pseudogene TRBV3-2) and TRBJ2-1, with TRBD1 matching over 11 bases. CDR3 length equals 15 residues. Germline V CDR1 and CDR2: LGHDT, YNNKEL (reference sequence). Germline trimming cut 5 bases from V and 9 bases from J; bases unmatched to any gene: 9. The CDR3, as DNA: TGTGCCAGCAGCTCGGGGACAGGGGGAGAAGGTGAGCAGTTCTTC. Translating gives CASSSGTGGEGEQFF.

The CDR3 nucleotides are TGTGCCAGCAGTTTAAGATCTCAGGGTCCCCAGCATTTT. This translates into CASSLRSQGPQHF. The chain is built from TRBV12-3 or TRBV12-4 and TRBJ1-5, with D possibly being TRBD1 (5 bases). This CDR3 comprises 13 residues. V gave up 2 bases and J gave up 10 bases, with 12 bases separating them.

The genes are TRBV9 and TRBJ1-1; D possibly corresponds to TRBD1 (6 bases). The CDR3 totals 16 residues. Germline V CDR1 and CDR2: SGDLS, YYNGEE. Trimming cost V 0 bases and J 1 base, with 13 bases left between them. CDR3 bases: TGTGCCAGCAGCGTAGGAGGAACGGGACAGAACACTGAAGCTTTCTTT. Translated, it gives CASSVGGTGQNTEAFF.

V usage is TRBV5-6 and J usage is TRBJ2-2; TRBD2 might be the D (5 bases). The CDR3 runs 13 residues. Trimming removed 4 bases at V and 2 bases at J, with 6 bases between. Germline loops: CDR1 SGHDT, CDR2 YYEEEE. CDR3: CASSRENTGELFF. The CDR3 bases are TGTGCCAGCAGCCGGGAAAACACCGGGGAGCTGTTTTTT.

V gene TRBV7-9 combines with J gene TRBJ1-4; 10 nucleotides align to TRBD1. J gave up 7 bases and V 3 bases, and 2 bases lay outside the gene matches. Germline V CDR1 and CDR2: SEHNR, FQNEAQ (reference sequence). This CDR3 has 14 amino acids. CDR3 bases: TGTGCCAGCAGCTTGGACAGGGGGACTGAAAAACTGTTTTTT. The encoded protein is CASSLDRGTEKLFF.

Only a few counts were recorded for this clone. The CDR3 protein is CASSEVRVQETQYF. DNA of the CDR3: TGTGCCAGCAGTGAAGTGCGAGTACAAGAGACCCAGTACTTC. J is TRBJ2-5 and V is TRBV2, with D unresolved. The length of the CDR3 is 14 residues. The V end was cut by 1 base, the J end by 2 bases, with 8 bases between. The germline V gene has CDR1 SNHLY and CDR2 FYNNEI.